This T cell receptor beta chain appears in the sequencing data of a study of T cell changes during pregnancy in multiple sclerosis (dated by TCRdb to between 2018 and 2020). Regarding the study in general: The study examined how the T cell repertoire changed over the course of pregnancy in women with multiple sclerosis.

In the case of this clone: This clone's antigen is unknown. Per-base quality was not reported, and no clone a single base away is much larger than it.

The CDR3 sequence holds 18 residues, the cysteine and phenylalanine included. Kept here is only the CDR3 DNA, which spans 54 bases and is read in frame from base 1. Taken from the germline V gene, the CDR1 and CDR2 loops are SGHAT and FQNNGV. Germline trimming: 4 bases from V, 3 bases from J; junction bases outside gene matches: 12. The protocol used for the library was the immunoSEQ multiplex PCR assay. TCRdb took this table from immuneACCESS and kept in-frame rearrangements with V and J called. Such tables lack part of the clones; where checked against another copy, unresolved V genes explain under half of the gap, and the rest is unexplained. For this sample the table gives about 17,000 clones, of which 88% were detected only once. Together, the top ten hold 10% to 15% of the sample.

The rearranged chain carries TRBV11-2 and TRBJ2-1, with 10 bases in between that match TRBD2. The clonotype comes from a female donor in good health, enrolled as a control in a pregnancy study. Specimen: CD8+ T cells from peripheral blood mononuclear cells, collected after pregnancy. The DNA reads TGTGCCAGCAGCTCCGCTAGTTGGTTAGCGGGAGGCTACAATGAGCAGTTCTTC. It encodes CASSSASWLAGGYNEQFF. With the portions outside the CDR3 filled from the reference TRBV11-2 and TRBJ2-1 genes, the complete variable region becomes EAGVAQSPRYKIIEKRQSVAFWCNPISGHATLYWYQQILGQGPKLLIQFQNNGVVDDSQLPKDRFSAERLKGVDSTLKIQPAKLEDSAVYLCASSSASWLAGGYNEQFFGPGTRLTVL.